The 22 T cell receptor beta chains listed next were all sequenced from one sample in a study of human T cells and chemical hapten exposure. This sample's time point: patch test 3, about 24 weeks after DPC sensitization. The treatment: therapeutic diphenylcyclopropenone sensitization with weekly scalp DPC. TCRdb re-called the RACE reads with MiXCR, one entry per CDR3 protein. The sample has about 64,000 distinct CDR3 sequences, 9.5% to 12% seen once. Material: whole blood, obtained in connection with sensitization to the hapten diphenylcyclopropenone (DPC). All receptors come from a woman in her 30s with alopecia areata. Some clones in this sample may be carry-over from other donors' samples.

In DNA form, the CDR3 reads TGCGCCAGCAGCCAAGCGTTGGGTATAGTATACAATGAGCAGTTCTTC. Residues: CASSQALGIVYNEQFF. V gene TRBV4-1 combines with J gene TRBJ2-1; D not resolved. The CDR3 covers 16 residues. The V end lost 1 base, the J end lost 4 bases, and 14 bases lay between the germline ends. Germline V gene lookup returns CDR1 MGHRA and CDR2 YSYEKL.

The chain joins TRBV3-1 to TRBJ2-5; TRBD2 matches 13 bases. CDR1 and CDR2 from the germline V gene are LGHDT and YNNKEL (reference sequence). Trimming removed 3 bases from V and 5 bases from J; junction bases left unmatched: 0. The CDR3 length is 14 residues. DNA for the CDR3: TGTGCCAGCAGCCAGACTAGCGGGGGGGAGACCCAGTACTTC. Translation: CASSQTSGGETQYF.

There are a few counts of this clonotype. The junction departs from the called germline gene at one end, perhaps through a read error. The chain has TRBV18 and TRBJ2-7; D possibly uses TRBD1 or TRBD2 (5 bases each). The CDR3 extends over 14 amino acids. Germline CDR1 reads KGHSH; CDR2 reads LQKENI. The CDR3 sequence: CVSSPGTTSYEQYF. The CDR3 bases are TGTGTCAGCTCACCAGGGACCACCTCCTACGAGCAGTACTTC.

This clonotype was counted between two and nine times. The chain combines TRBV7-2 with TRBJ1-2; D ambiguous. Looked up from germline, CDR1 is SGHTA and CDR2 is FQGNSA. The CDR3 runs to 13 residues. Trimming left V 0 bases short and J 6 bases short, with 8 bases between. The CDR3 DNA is TGTGCCAGCAGCTTAGCGCAGGCAGATGGCTACACCTTC. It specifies CASSLAQADGYTF. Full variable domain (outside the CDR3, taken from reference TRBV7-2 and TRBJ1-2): GAGVSQSPSNKVTEKGKDVELRCDPISGHTALYWYRQSLGQGLEFLIYFQGNSAPDKSGLPSDRFSAERTGGSVSTLTIQRTQQEDSAVYLCASSLAQADGYTFGSGTRLTVV.

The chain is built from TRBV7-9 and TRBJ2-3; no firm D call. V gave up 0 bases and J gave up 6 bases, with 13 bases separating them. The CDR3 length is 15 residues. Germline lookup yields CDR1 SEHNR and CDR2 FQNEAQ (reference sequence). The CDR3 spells CASSLAESFADTQYF. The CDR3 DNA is TGTGCCAGCAGCTTAGCAGAGAGTTTTGCGGATACGCAGTATTTT.

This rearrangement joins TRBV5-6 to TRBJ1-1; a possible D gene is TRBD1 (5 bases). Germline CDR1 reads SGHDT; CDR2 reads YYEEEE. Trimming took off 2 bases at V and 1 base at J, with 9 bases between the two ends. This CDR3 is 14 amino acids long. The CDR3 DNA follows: TGTGCCAGCAGCTTTGGCAGGGCGAACACTGAAGCTTTCTTT. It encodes CASSFGRANTEAFF.

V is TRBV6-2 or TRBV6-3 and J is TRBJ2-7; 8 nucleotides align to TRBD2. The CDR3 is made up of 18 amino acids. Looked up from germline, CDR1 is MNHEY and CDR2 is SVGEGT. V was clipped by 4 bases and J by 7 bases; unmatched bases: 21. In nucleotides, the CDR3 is TGTGCCAGCAGTTCCCGAGGGAGCCGGGAGGGGACCCCGGGAGAGCAGTACTTC. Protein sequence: CASSSRGSREGTPGEQYF.

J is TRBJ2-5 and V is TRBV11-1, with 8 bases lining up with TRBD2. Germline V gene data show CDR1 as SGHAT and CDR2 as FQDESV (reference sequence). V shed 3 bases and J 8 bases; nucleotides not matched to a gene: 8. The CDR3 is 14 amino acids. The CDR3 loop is CASSFLAGTETQYF. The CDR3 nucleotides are TGTGCCAGCAGCTTTTTAGCGGGAACGGAAACCCAGTACTTC.

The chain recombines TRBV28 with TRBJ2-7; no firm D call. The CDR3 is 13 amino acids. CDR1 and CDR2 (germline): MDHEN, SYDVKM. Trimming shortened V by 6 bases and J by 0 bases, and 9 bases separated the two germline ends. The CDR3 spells CASRSSSSYEQYF. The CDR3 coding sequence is TGTGCCAGCAGAAGCAGCAGCTCCTACGAGCAGTACTTC. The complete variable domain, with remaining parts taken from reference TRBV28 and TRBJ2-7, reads DVKVTQSSRYLVKRTGEKVFLECVQDMDHENMFWYRQDPGLGLRLIYFSYDVKMKEKGDIPEGYSVSREKKERFSLILESASTNQTSMYLCASRSSSSYEQYFGPGTRLTVT.

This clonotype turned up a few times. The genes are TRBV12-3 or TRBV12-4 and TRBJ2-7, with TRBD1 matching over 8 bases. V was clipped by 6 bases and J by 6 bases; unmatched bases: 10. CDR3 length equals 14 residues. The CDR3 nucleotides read TGTGCCAGCAGCGTACGTCAGGGGGCGCGCGAGCAGTACTTC. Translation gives CASSVRQGAREQYF.

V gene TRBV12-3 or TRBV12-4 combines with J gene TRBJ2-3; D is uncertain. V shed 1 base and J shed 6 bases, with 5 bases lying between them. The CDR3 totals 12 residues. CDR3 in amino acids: CASSLEGDTQYF. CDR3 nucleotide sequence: TGTGCCAGCAGTTTAGAAGGGGATACGCAGTATTTT.

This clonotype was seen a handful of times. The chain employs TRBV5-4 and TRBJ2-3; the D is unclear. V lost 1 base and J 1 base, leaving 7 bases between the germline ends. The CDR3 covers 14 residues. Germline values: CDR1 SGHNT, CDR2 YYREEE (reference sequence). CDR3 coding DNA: TGTGCCAGCAGCTTGATATCAGGCACAGATACGCAGTATTTT. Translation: CASSLISGTDTQYF.

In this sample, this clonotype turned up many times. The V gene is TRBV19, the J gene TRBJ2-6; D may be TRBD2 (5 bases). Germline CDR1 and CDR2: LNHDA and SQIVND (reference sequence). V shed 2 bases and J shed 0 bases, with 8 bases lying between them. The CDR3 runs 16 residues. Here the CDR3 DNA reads TGTGCCAGTAGTATACGCCGGGGCTCTGGGGCCAACGTCCTGACTTTC. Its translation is CASSIRRGSGANVLTF.

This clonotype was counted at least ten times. The CDR3 here is CASSGQGTTEAFF. The CDR3 nucleotides are TGTGCCAGCTCCGGACAGGGGACCACTGAAGCTTTCTTT. The V and J genes are TRBV18 and TRBJ1-1, with 9 bases lining up with TRBD1. CDR3 length: 13 residues. CDR1 is KGHSH and CDR2 is LQKENI in the germline V gene. V was pared by 6 bases and J by 4 bases, with 3 bases of the junction left unmatched.

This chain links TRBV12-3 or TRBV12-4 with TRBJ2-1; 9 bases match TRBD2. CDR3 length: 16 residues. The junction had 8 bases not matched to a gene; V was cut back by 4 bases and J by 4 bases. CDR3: CASSSLTSGAYNEQFF. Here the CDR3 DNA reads TGTGCCAGCAGTTCCTTGACTAGCGGAGCGTACAATGAGCAGTTCTTC.

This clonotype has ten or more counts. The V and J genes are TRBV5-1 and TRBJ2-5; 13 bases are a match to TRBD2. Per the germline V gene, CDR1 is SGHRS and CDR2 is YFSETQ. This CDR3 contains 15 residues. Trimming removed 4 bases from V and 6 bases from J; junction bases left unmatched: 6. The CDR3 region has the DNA TGCGCCAGCAGCGGGGGACTAGCGGGAAGACAGACCCAGTACTTC. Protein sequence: CASSGGLAGRQTQYF.

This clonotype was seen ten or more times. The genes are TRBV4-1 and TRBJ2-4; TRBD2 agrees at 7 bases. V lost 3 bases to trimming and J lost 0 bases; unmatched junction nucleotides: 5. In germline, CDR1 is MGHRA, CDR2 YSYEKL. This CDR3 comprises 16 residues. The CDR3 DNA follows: TGCGCCAGCAGCCATGGAATAGCGGGAGCCAAAAACATTCAGTACTTC. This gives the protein CASSHGIAGAKNIQYF.

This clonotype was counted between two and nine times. CDR3 region: CASSGGLLRTDTQYF. The CDR3 nucleotides are TGTGCCAGCAGTGGCGGGCTACTACGCACAGATACGCAGTATTTT. This chain links TRBV28 with TRBJ2-3; weak D call: TRBD2 (5 bases). The CDR3 is 15 amino acids. Germline V lookup: CDR1 MDHEN, CDR2 SYDVKM. The V end was cut by 5 bases, the J end by 1 base, with 13 bases between.

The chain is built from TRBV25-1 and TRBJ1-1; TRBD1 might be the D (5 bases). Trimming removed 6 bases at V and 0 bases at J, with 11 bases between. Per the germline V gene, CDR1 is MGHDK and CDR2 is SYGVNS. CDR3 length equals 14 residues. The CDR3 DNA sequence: TGTGCCAGCAGAGTCCAGGGCATGAACACTGAAGCTTTCTTT. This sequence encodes CASRVQGMNTEAFF.

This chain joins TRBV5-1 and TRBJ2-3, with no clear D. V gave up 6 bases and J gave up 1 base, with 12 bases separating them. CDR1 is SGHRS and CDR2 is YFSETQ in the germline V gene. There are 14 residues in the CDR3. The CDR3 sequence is CASTSIQGTDTQYF. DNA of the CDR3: TGCGCCAGCACCTCCATCCAGGGCACAGATACGCAGTATTTT.

The CDR3 DNA is TGTGCCAGCAGCCAACAGGGGCCCAACACTGAAGCTTTCTTT. Protein: CASSQQGPNTEAFF. The rearrangement uses TRBV4-2 and TRBJ1-1, with D tentatively TRBD1 (6 bases). The V gene's germline CDR1 is LGHNA and CDR2 YNFKEQ. V gave up 2 bases and J gave up 2 bases, with 9 bases separating them. The CDR3 runs to 14 residues.

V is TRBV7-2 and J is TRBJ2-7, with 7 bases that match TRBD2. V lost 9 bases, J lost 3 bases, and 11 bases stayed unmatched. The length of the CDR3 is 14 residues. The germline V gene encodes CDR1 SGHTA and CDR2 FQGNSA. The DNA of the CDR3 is TGTGCCAGTACCACCGGACTAGTGGGCTACGAGCAGTACTTC. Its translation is CASTTGLVGYEQYF.